Below are 31 T cell receptor beta chains sequenced from a single sample in a study of cytomegalovirus exposure and HLA in healthy donors. PCR used 60 Vbeta primers and 13 Jbeta primers. The protocol was immunoSEQ multiplex PCR, while the TCRdb copy is restricted to in-frame clones and leaves out a portion. The sample has approximately 54,000 clones, more than 70% seen once. Sequencing was done on a sample of PBMCs. Source of these receptors: a woman aged 18-30 years in good health and CMV-seronegative.

For the CDR3, the DNA is TGTGCCAGCCATAAACTACTAGCGGGAAGCACAGATACGCAGTATTTT. It encodes CASHKLLAGSTDTQYF. The chain uses TRBV28 and TRBJ2-3; 10 bases fit TRBD2. From germline, CDR1 is MDHEN and CDR2 SYDVKM. The CDR3 contains 16 residues. The ends lost 8 bases at V and 0 bases at J; junction bases unmatched: 8. The full variable domain, completed using reference TRBV28 and TRBJ2-3, is DVKVTQSSRYLVKRTGEKVFLECVQDMDHENMFWYRQDPGLGLRLIYFSYDVKMKEKGDIPEGYSVSREKKERFSLILESASTNQTSMYLCASHKLLAGSTDTQYFGPGTRLTVL.

The chain carries TRBV6-4 and TRBJ2-1; D may be TRBD2 (6 bases). The V gene's germline CDR1 is MRHNA and CDR2 SNTAGT. Trimming left V 4 bases short and J 8 bases short, with 18 bases between. The length of the CDR3 is 15 residues. The CDR3 is CASSASAGIAHEQFF. The CDR3 DNA sequence: TGTGCCAGCAGTGCTAGCGCTGGCATAGCCCATGAGCAGTTCTTC.

The chain is built from TRBV27 and TRBJ2-3; no reliable D call. Trimming removed 5 bases from V and 0 bases from J, with 6 bases in between. This CDR3 has 13 amino acids. CDR1 and CDR2 from the germline V gene are MNHEY and SMNVEV (reference sequence). CDR3 DNA sequence: TGTGCCAGCAGTCCAACTAGCACAGATACGCAGTATTTT. This encodes CASSPTSTDTQYF.

The V call is TRBV30, the J call TRBJ2-3; 9 bases line up with TRBD1. After removal of 6 bases from V and 0 bases from J, the junction contained 4 bases not matched to a gene. The CDR3 is 14 amino acids. Germline lookup yields CDR1 GTSNPN and CDR2 SVGIG (reference sequence). The CDR3 DNA is TGTGCCTGTGACAGGGGGACTAGCACAGATACGCAGTATTTT. Residues: CACDRGTSTDTQYF.

V and J are TRBV29-1 and TRBJ2-7; 7 nucleotides line up with TRBD1. CDR3 length equals 14 residues. Germline V CDR1 and CDR2: SQVTM, ANQGSEA. Trimming cost V 5 bases and J 3 bases; bases outside gene matches: 10. This chain's CDR3 is CSVQNRGRGYEQYF. The DNA of the CDR3 is TGCAGCGTTCAGAACAGGGGCAGGGGCTACGAGCAGTACTTC.

The chain employs TRBV28 and TRBJ2-7; 10 bases are shared with TRBD2. Per the germline V gene, CDR1 is MDHEN and CDR2 is SYDVKM. V lost 5 bases, J lost 4 bases, and 8 bases stayed unmatched. The CDR3 is 15 amino acids. CDR3 nucleotide sequence: TGTGCCAGCAGTCCTCTAAGCGGGAGGGCTTACGAGCAGTACTTC. Translation: CASSPLSGRAYEQYF.

Details on this clone: The sample has other DNA sequences that encode this CDR3 too. The chain uses TRBV5-1 and TRBJ1-4; the D gene is possibly TRBD1 (5 bases). The CDR3 is 15 amino acids. CDR1 SGHRS and CDR2 YFSETQ come from the germline V gene. Trimming shortened V by 3 bases and J by 7 bases, and 16 bases separated the two germline ends. The CDR3 reads CASSSGTGRGEKLFF. For the CDR3, the DNA is TGCGCCAGCAGCTCAGGGACGGGGAGGGGTGAAAAACTGTTTTTT.

The rearrangement uses TRBV19 and TRBJ2-1; tentatively, D is TRBD2 (6 bases). Per the germline V gene, CDR1 is LNHDA and CDR2 is SQIVND (reference sequence). With 6 bases removed from V and 6 bases from J, the gap between germline ends came to 15 bases. This CDR3 region has 14 residues. CDR3 loop: CASRPSGVSNEQFF. The CDR3 DNA is TGTGCCAGTAGACCCTCGGGGGTGTCCAATGAGCAGTTCTTC.

The gene calls are TRBV7-2 and TRBJ1-2; 9 bases fit TRBD1. The germline V gene encodes CDR1 SGHTA and CDR2 FQGNSA. V was pared by 1 base and J by 8 bases, with 11 bases of the junction left unmatched. CDR3 length equals 16 residues. CDR3 loop: CASSLGGTGGARGYTF. CDR3 bases: TGTGCCAGCAGCTTAGGGGGCACAGGGGGCGCGAGGGGCTACACCTTC.

The rearrangement links TRBV5-1 to TRBJ2-1, with 9 bases identical to TRBD1. The germline V gene has CDR1 SGHRS and CDR2 YFSETQ. J was trimmed by 5 bases and V by 2 bases; bases with no gene match: 11. This CDR3 is built from 17 residues. CDR3 sequence reads: CASSFPNRDRANNEQFF. CDR3 bases: TGCGCCAGCAGCTTCCCCAACCGGGACAGGGCTAACAATGAGCAGTTCTTC.

J is TRBJ2-6 and V is TRBV7-3, with 7 bases identical to TRBD2. Trimming at V came to 2 bases and at J to 2 bases, leaving 0 bases not matched to a gene. The germline V gene has CDR1 SGHTA and CDR2 FQGTGA. The CDR3 is made up of 15 amino acids. The CDR3 DNA sequence: TGTGCCAGCAGCTTAGGGGGGGCTGGGGCCAACGTCCTGACTTTC. This encodes CASSLGGAGANVLTF.

The genes are TRBV4-1 and TRBJ2-7; 8 positions match TRBD2. CDR3 size: 16 residues. CDR1 and CDR2 (germline): MGHRA, YSYEKL. The J segment lost 3 bases and the V segment lost 5 bases, leaving 12 bases of the junction unmatched. In DNA, the CDR3 is TGCGCCAGCAGCACCTATAGCGGGGAGTCCCGCTACGAGCAGTACTTC. It codes for CASSTYSGESRYEQYF.

V usage is TRBV27 and J usage is TRBJ2-1; 10 positions agree with TRBD2. CDR3 length: 15 residues. The germline CDR1 and CDR2 sequences are MNHEY and SMNVEV (reference sequence). V dropped 6 bases and J dropped 4; count of bases not matched to a gene: 6. CDR3 DNA: TGTGCCAGCAGCCCGATAGCGGGAGGATACAATGAGCAGTTCTTC. This encodes CASSPIAGGYNEQFF.

The rearrangement uses TRBV6-1 and TRBJ1-1; D is undetermined. Germline loops: CDR1 MNHNS, CDR2 SASEGT. Trimming shortened V by 4 bases and J by 6 bases, and 12 bases separated the two germline ends. This CDR3 is 13 amino acids long. CDR3 in amino acids: CASSVLVEAEAFF. The CDR3 DNA follows: TGTGCCAGCAGTGTGCTTGTGGAGGCTGAAGCTTTCTTT.

V gene TRBV19 combines with J gene TRBJ1-5; a possible D gene is TRBD1 (5 bases). Trimming pared 6 bases from V and 0 bases from J, leaving 12 bases between. The CDR3 runs 15 residues. Germline assignment: CDR1 LNHDA and CDR2 SQIVND (reference sequence). CDR3 residues: CASRTTDSSNQPQHF. The CDR3 region has the DNA TGTGCCAGTAGAACCACAGACAGTAGCAATCAGCCCCAGCATTTT.

V is TRBV20-1 and J is TRBJ2-7; D may be TRBD1 (6 bases). V shed 6 bases and J shed 8 bases, with 11 bases lying between them. The CDR3 runs 10 residues. Germline V CDR1 and CDR2: DFQATT, SNEGSKA (reference sequence). CDR3 coding DNA: TGCAGTGCCCCGAGGGGGAAGCAGTACTTC. Translating it yields CSAPRGKQYF.

The chain couples TRBV27 to TRBJ2-3; D remains unclear. Trimming took 0 bases from V and 1 from J, leaving 5 bases between them. This CDR3 has 14 amino acids. In germline, CDR1 is MNHEY, CDR2 SMNVEV (reference sequence). Here the CDR3 reads CASSLSWRTDTQYF. In nucleotides, the CDR3 is TGTGCCAGCAGTTTATCGTGGCGCACAGATACGCAGTATTTT.

J is TRBJ2-7 and V is TRBV4-2; TRBD2 aligns across 10 bases. The CDR3 totals 16 residues. V trimming: 0 bases; J trimming: 2 bases; junction bases outside the gene matches: 4. Germline V lookup: CDR1 LGHNA, CDR2 YNFKEQ. The CDR3 DNA reads TGTGCCAGCAGCCAAGATGGGACTAGCGAGACCTACGAGCAGTACTTC. This translates into CASSQDGTSETYEQYF.

This chain connects TRBV30 to TRBJ2-7; weak D call: TRBD1 (5 bases). This CDR3 has 15 residues. V was cut by 3 bases and J by 0 bases, with 15 bases left in between. Germline V lookup: CDR1 GTSNPN, CDR2 SVGIG (reference sequence). The chain's CDR3 is CAWSYLTEISYEQYF. CDR3 nucleotides: TGTGCCTGGAGCTACCTGACAGAGATCTCCTACGAGCAGTACTTC.

The rearrangement uses TRBV28 and TRBJ1-2, with 12 bases aligning to TRBD1. Germline V lookup: CDR1 MDHEN, CDR2 SYDVKM. The CDR3 sequence is 18 residues long. The V segment lost 3 bases and the J segment 5 bases; nucleotides outside the gene matches: 13. Written as DNA, the CDR3 is TGTGCCAGCAGTTTGGGGCGGGACAGGGGGCCCCTAGAATATGGCTACACCTTC. Encoded protein: CASSLGRDRGPLEYGYTF.

The V gene is TRBV6-6, the J gene TRBJ2-3; TRBD2 is a possible D gene (6 bases). The CDR3 spans 15 residues. The germline V gene has CDR1 MNHNY and CDR2 SVGAGI (reference sequence). V was cut by 6 bases and J by 3 bases, with 16 bases left in between. CDR3 coding DNA: TGTGCCAGCAGCAATACGGGGGTATCGACAGATACGCAGTATTTT. Its protein is CASSNTGVSTDTQYF.

The genes are TRBV28 and TRBJ2-3, with D hard to call. This CDR3 comprises 15 residues. V was cut by 0 bases and J by 2 bases, with 9 bases left in between. The germline gives CDR1 MDHEN, CDR2 SYDVKM. The CDR3 region has the DNA TGTGCCAGCAGTTTATGGGGCAGTCCCACAGATACGCAGTATTTT. Translating it yields CASSLWGSPTDTQYF.

V usage is TRBV2 and J usage is TRBJ1-1, with TRBD1 identical over 7 bases. J lost 9 bases, V lost 7 bases, and 5 bases had no gene match. Germline CDR1 SNHLY, CDR2 FYNNEI. The CDR3 consists of 11 residues. The CDR3 is CASMRGRKAFF. CDR3 DNA sequence: TGTGCCAGCATGAGGGGGCGCAAAGCTTTCTTT.

This sequence joins TRBV10-3 and TRBJ2-5; D perhaps matches TRBD2 (7 bases). There are 15 residues in the CDR3. Between the trimmed V and J ends, which lost 3 bases and 4 bases, there was a span of 15 bases. Per the germline V gene, CDR1 is ENHRY and CDR2 is SYGVKD. In DNA form, the CDR3 reads TGTGCCATCAGTGATTTGGGGGGAGGGGGAGAGACCCAGTACTTC. Encoded protein: CAISDLGGGGETQYF.

V and J are TRBV5-1 and TRBJ2-3, with D possibly matching TRBD2 (6 bases). CDR1 is SGHRS and CDR2 is YFSETQ in the germline V gene. The CDR3 spans 15 residues. The ends were cut back, 4 bases at V and 6 bases at J, with 18 bases in the middle. The CDR3 DNA reads as TGCGCCAGCAGCCAGGGACTTCGGCGGGATGATACGCAGTATTTT. Translated: CASSQGLRRDDTQYF. The full variable domain, completed using reference TRBV5-1 and TRBJ2-3, is KAGVTQTPRYLIKTRGQQVTLSCSPISGHRSVSWYQQTPGQGLQFLFEYFSETQRNKGNFPGRFSGRQFSNSRSEMNVSTLELGDSALYLCASSQGLRRDDTQYFGPGTRLTVL.

This clone was counted a single time. The V and J genes are TRBV7-3 and TRBJ1-1; the D is unclear. Trimming removed 6 bases at V and 1 base at J, with 12 bases between. Per the germline V gene, CDR1 is SGHTA and CDR2 is FQGTGA. The CDR3 is 14 amino acids. The CDR3 DNA reads as TGTGCCAGCAGACTGGGCGTAGGGAACACTGAAGCTTTCTTT. This sequence encodes CASRLGVGNTEAFF.

The gene calls are TRBV10-2 and TRBJ2-7; perhaps TRBD1 as D (6 bases). CDR1 WSHSY and CDR2 SAAADI come from the germline V gene. This CDR3 contains 15 residues. V lost 3 bases to trimming and J lost 1 base, with 13 bases between them. The CDR3 loop reads CASSEPPGASYEQYF. CDR3 DNA: TGCGCCAGCAGTGAACCCCCAGGGGCATCCTACGAGCAGTACTTC.

The V gene is TRBV4-1, the J gene TRBJ1-2; 7 positions agree with TRBD1. The junction had 5 bases not matched to a gene; V was cut back by 8 bases and J by 2 bases. The germline V gene encodes CDR1 MGHRA and CDR2 YSYEKL. This CDR3 has 13 residues. The CDR3, as DNA: TGCGCCAGCGGACCACAGGGGAACTATGGCTACACCTTC. Translating gives CASGPQGNYGYTF.

The chain uses TRBV18 and TRBJ2-7, with 11 bases lining up with TRBD2. CDR1 is KGHSH, CDR2 LQKENI, per germline. The J segment lost 0 bases and the V segment lost 3 bases, leaving 7 bases of the junction unmatched. This CDR3 region has 17 residues. Here the CDR3 DNA reads TGTGCCAGCTCACCTCCGGGACTAGCGGCTTCCTCCTACGAGCAGTACTTC. Amino acids: CASSPPGLAASSYEQYF.

This chain connects TRBV7-3 to TRBJ2-5; 7 bases fit TRBD2. Trimming took 5 bases from V and 4 from J; bases not matched to a gene: 4. The germline gives CDR1 SGHTA, CDR2 FQGTGA. This CDR3 contains 13 residues. The CDR3, as DNA: TGTGCCAGCAGCCCCGGGGGGAGAGAGACCCAGTACTTC. This gives the protein CASSPGGRETQYF. Filled out from reference TRBV7-3 and TRBJ2-5, the complete variable domain reads GAGVSQTPSNKVTEKGKYVELRCDPISGHTALYWYRQSLGQGPEFLIYFQGTGAADDSGLPNDRFFAVRPEGSVSTLKIQRTERGDSAVYLCASSPGGRETQYFGPGTRLLVL.

This clone has just a few counts. The V gene is TRBV7-5, the J gene TRBJ2-5; the table calls TRBD2, which could not be checked here. TRBV7-5 is designated a pseudogene. The CDR3 has 16 amino acids. The CDR3 nucleotides read TGTGCCAGAAGCTTCGTATTAGCGGGAGGCACTGAGACCCAGTACTTC. It yields the protein CARSFVLAGGTETQYF.